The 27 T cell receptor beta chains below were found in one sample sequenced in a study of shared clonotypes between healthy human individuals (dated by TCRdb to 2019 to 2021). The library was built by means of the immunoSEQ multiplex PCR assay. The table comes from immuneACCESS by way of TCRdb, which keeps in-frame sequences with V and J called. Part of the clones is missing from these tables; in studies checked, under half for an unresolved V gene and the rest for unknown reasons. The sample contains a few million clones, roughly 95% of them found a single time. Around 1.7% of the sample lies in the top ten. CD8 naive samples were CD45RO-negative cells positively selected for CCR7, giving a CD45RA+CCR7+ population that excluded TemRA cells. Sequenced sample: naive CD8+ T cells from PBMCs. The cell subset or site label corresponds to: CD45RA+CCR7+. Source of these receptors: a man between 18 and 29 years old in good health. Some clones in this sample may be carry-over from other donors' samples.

The CDR3 bases are TGTGCCAGCAGTGGGGGGACGGAGCACCCTGAAGCTTTCTTT. Translated, it gives CASSGGTEHPEAFF. V gene TRBV2 combines with J gene TRBJ1-1; D may be TRBD1 (5 bases). The CDR3 is 14 residues long. Trimming took 4 bases from V and 6 from J, leaving 15 bases between them. The germline V gene has CDR1 SNHLY and CDR2 FYNNEI. Full variable domain (rest looked up from reference TRBV2 and TRBJ1-1): EPEVTQTPSHQVTQMGQEVILRCVPISNHLYFYWYRQILGQKVEFLVSFYNNEISEKSEIFDDQFSVERPDGSNFTLKIRSTKLEDSAMYFCASSGGTEHPEAFFGQGTRLTVV.

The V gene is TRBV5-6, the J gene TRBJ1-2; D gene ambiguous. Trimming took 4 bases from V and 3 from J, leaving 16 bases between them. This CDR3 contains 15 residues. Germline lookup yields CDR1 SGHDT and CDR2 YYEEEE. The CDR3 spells CASSPTNGGHYGYTF. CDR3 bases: TGTGCCAGCAGCCCCACGAATGGAGGTCACTATGGCTACACCTTC.

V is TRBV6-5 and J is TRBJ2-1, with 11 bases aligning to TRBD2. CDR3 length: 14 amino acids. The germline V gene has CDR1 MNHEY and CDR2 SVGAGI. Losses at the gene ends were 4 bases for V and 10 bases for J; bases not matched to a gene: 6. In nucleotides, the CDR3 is TGTGCCAGCAGTTCCTATAGCGGGAGGGGAGAGCAGTTCTTC. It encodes CASSSYSGRGEQFF.

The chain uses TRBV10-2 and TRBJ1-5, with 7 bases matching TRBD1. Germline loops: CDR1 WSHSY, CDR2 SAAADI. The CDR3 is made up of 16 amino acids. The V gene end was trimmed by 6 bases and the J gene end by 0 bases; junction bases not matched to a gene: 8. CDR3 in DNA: TGCGCCAGCAGCGAGAGACAGGGCTATAGCAATCAGCCCCAGCATTTT. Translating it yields CASSERQGYSNQPQHF.

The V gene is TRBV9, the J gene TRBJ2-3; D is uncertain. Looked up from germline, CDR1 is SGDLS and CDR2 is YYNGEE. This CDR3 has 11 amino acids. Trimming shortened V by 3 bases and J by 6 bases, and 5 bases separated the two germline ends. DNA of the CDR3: TGTGCCAGCAGCGCTAAGGATACGCAGTATTTT. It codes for CASSAKDTQYF. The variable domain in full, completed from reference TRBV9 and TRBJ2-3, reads DSGVTQTPKHLITATGQRVTLRCSPRSGDLSVYWYQQSLDQGLQFLIQYYNGEERAKGNILERFSAQQFPDLHSELNLSSLELGDSALYFCASSAKDTQYFGPGTRLTVL.

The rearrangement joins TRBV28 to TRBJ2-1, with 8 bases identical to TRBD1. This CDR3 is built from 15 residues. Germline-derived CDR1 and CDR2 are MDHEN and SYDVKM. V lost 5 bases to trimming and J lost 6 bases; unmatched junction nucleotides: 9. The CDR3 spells CASSPGQGSLNEQFF. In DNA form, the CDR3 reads TGTGCCAGCAGTCCCGGACAGGGTAGTCTCAATGAGCAGTTCTTC.

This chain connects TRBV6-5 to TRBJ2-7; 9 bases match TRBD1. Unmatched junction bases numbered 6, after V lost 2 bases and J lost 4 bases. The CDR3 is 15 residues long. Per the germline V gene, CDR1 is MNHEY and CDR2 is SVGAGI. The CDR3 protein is CASSYGDRATYEQYF. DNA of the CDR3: TGTGCCAGCAGTTACGGGGACAGGGCCACGTACGAGCAGTACTTC.

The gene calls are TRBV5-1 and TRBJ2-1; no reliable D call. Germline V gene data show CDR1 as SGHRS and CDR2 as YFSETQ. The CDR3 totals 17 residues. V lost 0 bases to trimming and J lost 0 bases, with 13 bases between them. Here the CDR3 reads CASSLVGSSSSYNEQFF. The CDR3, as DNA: TGCGCCAGCAGCTTGGTTGGCAGCTCGAGCTCCTACAATGAGCAGTTCTTC.

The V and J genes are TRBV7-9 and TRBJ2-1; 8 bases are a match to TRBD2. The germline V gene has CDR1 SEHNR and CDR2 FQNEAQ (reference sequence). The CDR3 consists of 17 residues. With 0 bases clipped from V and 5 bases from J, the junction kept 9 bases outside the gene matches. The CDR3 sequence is CASSLAGIAGRHNEQFF. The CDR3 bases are TGTGCCAGCAGCTTAGCGGGCATAGCGGGAAGACACAATGAGCAGTTCTTC.

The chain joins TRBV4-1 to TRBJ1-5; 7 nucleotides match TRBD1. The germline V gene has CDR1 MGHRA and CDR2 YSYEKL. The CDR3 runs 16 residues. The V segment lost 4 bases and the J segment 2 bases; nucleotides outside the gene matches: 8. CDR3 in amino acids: CASSPWQGGGNQPQHF. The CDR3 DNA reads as TGCGCCAGCAGCCCCTGGCAGGGGGGTGGCAATCAGCCCCAGCATTTT.

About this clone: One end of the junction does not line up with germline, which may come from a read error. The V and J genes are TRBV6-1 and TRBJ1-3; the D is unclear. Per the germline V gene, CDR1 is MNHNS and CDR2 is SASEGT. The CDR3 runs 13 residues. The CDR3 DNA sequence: TGTGCCAGCAGTGAGGTTGGTGGAAACATCATATATTTT. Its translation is CASSEVGGNIIYF.

DNA for the CDR3: TGTGCCAGCAGTTTATTTGGACTGGGGGCTGAGACCCAGTACTTC. The encoded protein is CASSLFGLGAETQYF. The rearrangement links TRBV28 to TRBJ2-5, with D possibly matching TRBD1 (6 bases). This CDR3 has 15 residues. Germline V lookup: CDR1 MDHEN, CDR2 SYDVKM. V lost 1 base and J 5 bases, leaving 14 bases between the germline ends.

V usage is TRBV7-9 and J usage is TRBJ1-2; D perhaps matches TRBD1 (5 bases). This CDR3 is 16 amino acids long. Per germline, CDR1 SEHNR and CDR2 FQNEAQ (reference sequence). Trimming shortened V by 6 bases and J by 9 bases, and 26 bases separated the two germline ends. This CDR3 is CASSPPPDGRGWSYTF. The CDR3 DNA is TGTGCCAGCAGTCCTCCTCCCGATGGAAGGGGCTGGAGCTACACCTTC.

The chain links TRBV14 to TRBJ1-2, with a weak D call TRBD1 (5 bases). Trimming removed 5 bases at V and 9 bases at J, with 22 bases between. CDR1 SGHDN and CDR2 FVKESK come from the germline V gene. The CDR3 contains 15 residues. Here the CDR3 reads CASSSYRTSKDSYTF. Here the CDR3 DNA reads TGTGCCAGCAGCTCATACAGGACCTCCAAGGATAGCTACACCTTC.

This CDR3 is CASSQGNWPDTQYF. Written as DNA, the CDR3 is TGCGCCAGCAGCCAAGGAAACTGGCCAGATACGCAGTATTTT. This chain uses TRBV4-1 with TRBJ2-3; D unclear. Trimming left V 1 base short and J 4 bases short, with 9 bases between. This CDR3 is built from 14 residues. Per germline, CDR1 MGHRA and CDR2 YSYEKL.

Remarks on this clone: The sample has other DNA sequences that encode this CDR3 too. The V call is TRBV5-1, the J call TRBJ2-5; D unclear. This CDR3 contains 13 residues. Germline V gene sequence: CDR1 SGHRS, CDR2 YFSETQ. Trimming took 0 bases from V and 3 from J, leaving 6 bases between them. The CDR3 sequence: CASSLDPEETQYF. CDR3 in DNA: TGCGCCAGCAGCTTGGACCCTGAAGAGACCCAGTACTTC.

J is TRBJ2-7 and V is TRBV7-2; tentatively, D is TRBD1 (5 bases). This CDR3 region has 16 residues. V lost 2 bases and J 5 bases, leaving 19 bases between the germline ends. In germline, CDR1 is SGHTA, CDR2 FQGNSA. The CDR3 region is CASSLSGLSGWNEQYF. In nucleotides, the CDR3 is TGTGCCAGCAGCTTATCCGGTTTGTCAGGGTGGAACGAGCAGTACTTC.

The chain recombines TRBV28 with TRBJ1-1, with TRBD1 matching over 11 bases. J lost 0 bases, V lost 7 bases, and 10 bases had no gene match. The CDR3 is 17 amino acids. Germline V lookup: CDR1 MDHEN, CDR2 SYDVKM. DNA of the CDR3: TGTGCCAGCACCATGGAAAGGACAGGGGGCATGAACACTGAAGCTTTCTTT. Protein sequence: CASTMERTGGMNTEAFF.

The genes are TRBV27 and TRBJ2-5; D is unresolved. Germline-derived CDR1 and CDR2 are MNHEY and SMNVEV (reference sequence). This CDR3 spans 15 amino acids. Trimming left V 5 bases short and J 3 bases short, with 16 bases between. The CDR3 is CASSVERSAKETQYF. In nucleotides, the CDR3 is TGTGCCAGCAGTGTGGAACGGAGCGCTAAAGAGACCCAGTACTTC.

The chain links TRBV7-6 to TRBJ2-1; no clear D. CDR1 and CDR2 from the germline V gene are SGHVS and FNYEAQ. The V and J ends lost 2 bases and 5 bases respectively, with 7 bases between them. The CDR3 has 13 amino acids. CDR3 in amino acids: CASSLWQDNEQFF. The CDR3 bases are TGTGCCAGCAGCTTATGGCAGGACAATGAGCAGTTCTTC. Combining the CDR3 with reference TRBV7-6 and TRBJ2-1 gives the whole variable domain GAGVSQSPRYKVTKRGQDVALRCDPISGHVSLYWYRQALGQGPEFLTYFNYEAQQDKSGLPNDRFSAERPEGSISTLTIQRTEQRDSAMYRCASSLWQDNEQFFGPGTRLTVL.

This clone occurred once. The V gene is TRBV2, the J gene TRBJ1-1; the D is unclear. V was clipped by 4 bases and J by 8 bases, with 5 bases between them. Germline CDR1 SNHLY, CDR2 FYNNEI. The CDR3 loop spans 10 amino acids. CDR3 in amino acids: CASSGGEAFF. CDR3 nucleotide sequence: TGTGCCAGCAGTGGTGGGGAAGCTTTCTTT.

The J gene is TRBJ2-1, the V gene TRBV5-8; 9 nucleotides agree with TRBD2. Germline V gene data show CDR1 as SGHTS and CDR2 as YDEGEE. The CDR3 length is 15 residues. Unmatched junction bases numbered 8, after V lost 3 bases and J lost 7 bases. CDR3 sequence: CASSYISGRTNEQFF. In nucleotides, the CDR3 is TGTGCCAGCAGCTACATTAGCGGGAGAACTAATGAGCAGTTCTTC. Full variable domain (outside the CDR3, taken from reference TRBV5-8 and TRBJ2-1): EAGVTQSPTHLIKTRGQQATLRCSPISGHTSVYWYQQALGLGLQFLLWYDEGEERNRGNFPPRFSGRQFPNYSSELNVNALELEDSALYLCASSYISGRTNEQFFGPGTRLTVL.

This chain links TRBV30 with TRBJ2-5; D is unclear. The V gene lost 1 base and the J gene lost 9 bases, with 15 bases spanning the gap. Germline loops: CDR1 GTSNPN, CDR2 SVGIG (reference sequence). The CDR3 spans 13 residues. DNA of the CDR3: TGTGCCTGGAGTGAGGCGCCTCTAAGGGCCCAGTACTTC. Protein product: CAWSEAPLRAQYF.

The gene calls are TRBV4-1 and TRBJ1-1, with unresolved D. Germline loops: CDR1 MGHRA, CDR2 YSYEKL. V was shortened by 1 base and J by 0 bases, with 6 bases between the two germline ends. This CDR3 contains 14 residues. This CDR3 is CASSQAMVNTEAFF. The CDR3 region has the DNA TGCGCCAGCAGCCAAGCAATGGTGAACACTGAAGCTTTCTTT.

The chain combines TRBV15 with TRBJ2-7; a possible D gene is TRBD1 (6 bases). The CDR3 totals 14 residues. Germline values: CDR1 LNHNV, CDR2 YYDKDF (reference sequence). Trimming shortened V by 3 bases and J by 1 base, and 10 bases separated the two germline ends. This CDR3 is CATSSLGTSYEQYF. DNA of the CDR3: TGTGCCACCAGCAGTTTGGGGACATCCTACGAGCAGTACTTC.

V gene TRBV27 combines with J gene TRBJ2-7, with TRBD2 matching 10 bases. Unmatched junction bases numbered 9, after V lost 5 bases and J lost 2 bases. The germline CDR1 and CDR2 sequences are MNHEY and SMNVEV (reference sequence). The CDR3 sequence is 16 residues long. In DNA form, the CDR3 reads TGTGCCAGCAGTCCCTCTAGCGGGAGTATCACCTACGAGCAGTACTTC. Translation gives CASSPSSGSITYEQYF.

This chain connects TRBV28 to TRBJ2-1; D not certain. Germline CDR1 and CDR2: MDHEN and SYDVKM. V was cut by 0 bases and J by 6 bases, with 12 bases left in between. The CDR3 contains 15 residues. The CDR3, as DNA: TGTGCCAGCAGTTTATGGCTCACGACCGCCAATGAGCAGTTCTTC. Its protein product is CASSLWLTTANEQFF.